One and the same sample provided the 13 T cell receptor beta chains below, sequenced in a study of T cell repertoires in ileal Crohn's disease. Using immunoSEQ multiplex PCR, the repertoire was profiled, and TCRdb retains in-frame clones only, with some absent. This table has about 5,600 clones, around 85% appearing once. The sequenced material came from ileal tissue. Receptor source: an adult with Crohn's disease.

The rearrangement links TRBV30 to TRBJ2-7, with D perhaps matching TRBD2 (7 bases). The V end lost 3 bases, the J end lost 4 bases, and 10 bases lay between the germline ends. Germline V gene data show CDR1 as GTSNPN and CDR2 as SVGIG (reference sequence). The CDR3 consists of 12 residues. The CDR3 bases are TGTGCCTGGAGCGGGGGGCCATACGAGCAGTACTTC. Translated, it gives CAWSGGPYEQYF.

This clone was detected only a few times. Only one base separates this from a far larger clonotype, so it likely reflects a read error. This specimen includes other DNA sequences encoding the same CDR3. V gene TRBV6-1 combines with J gene TRBJ1-6; D is ambiguous. Germline loops: CDR1 MNHNS, CDR2 SASEGT. CDR3 size: 14 residues. The ends were cut back, 0 bases at V and 13 bases at J, with 13 bases in the middle. As DNA, the CDR3 is TGTGCCAGCAGTGAAGCGGCTTATAAATCCCCCCTCCACTTT. Translation gives CASSEAAYKSPLHF.

The chain couples TRBV9 to TRBJ2-5, with D unresolved. This CDR3 comprises 13 residues. V shed 0 bases and J shed 7 bases, with 10 bases lying between them. Germline V gene lookup returns CDR1 SGDLS and CDR2 YYNGEE. For the CDR3, the DNA is TGTGCCAGCAGCGTAGCTGACACTGGGACCCAGTACTTC. This translates into CASSVADTGTQYF.

The chain employs TRBV2 and TRBJ1-5; D perhaps matches TRBD1 (6 bases). CDR1 and CDR2 from the germline V gene are SNHLY and FYNNEI. Trimming pared 5 bases from V and 6 bases from J, leaving 14 bases between. The CDR3 has 14 residues. The CDR3 bases are TGTGCCAGCAGTCCCGTAGCAGGGGCTCAGCCCCAGCATTTT. This sequence encodes CASSPVAGAQPQHF.

V gene TRBV2 combines with J gene TRBJ1-4; D not certain. The CDR3 is 14 amino acids. V was pared by 8 bases and J by 3 bases, with 13 bases between. The germline V gene has CDR1 SNHLY and CDR2 FYNNEI. CDR3 protein: CASRGGRANEKLFF. Written as DNA, the CDR3 is TGTGCCAGCCGAGGCGGGAGGGCTAATGAAAAACTGTTTTTT. The complete variable domain, with remaining parts taken from reference TRBV2 and TRBJ1-4, reads EPEVTQTPSHQVTQMGQEVILRCVPISNHLYFYWYRQILGQKVEFLVSFYNNEISEKSEIFDDQFSVERPDGSNFTLKIRSTKLEDSAMYFCASRGGRANEKLFFGSGTQLSVL.

The chain carries TRBV19 and TRBJ1-2; 7 bases agree with TRBD1. This CDR3 comprises 15 residues. The germline V gene has CDR1 LNHDA and CDR2 SQIVND (reference sequence). The V and J ends lost 5 bases and 2 bases, in that order; junction bases with no gene match: 8. The CDR3 DNA sequence: TGTGCCAGTAGTTCAGGGACAGCCGACAACTATGGCTACACCTTC. This sequence encodes CASSSGTADNYGYTF.

The gene calls are TRBV7-6 and TRBJ2-5, with 7 bases lining up with TRBD2. CDR3 size: 16 residues. J was trimmed by 5 bases and V by 2 bases; bases with no gene match: 11. Germline CDR1 and CDR2: SGHVS and FNYEAQ. The CDR3 region has the DNA TGTGCCAGCAGCTTATCCTACCTGCGGGGAGGGGAGACCCAGTACTTC. This gives the protein CASSLSYLRGGETQYF. Supplemented by reference TRBV7-6 and TRBJ2-5, the full variable domain reads GAGVSQSPRYKVTKRGQDVALRCDPISGHVSLYWYRQALGQGPEFLTYFNYEAQQDKSGLPNDRFSAERPEGSISTLTIQRTEQRDSAMYRCASSLSYLRGGETQYFGPGTRLLVL.

V is TRBV19 and J is TRBJ2-2; D perhaps matches TRBD2 (5 bases). V was clipped by 3 bases and J by 7 bases, with 12 bases between them. The CDR3 runs 14 residues. The germline V gene encodes CDR1 LNHDA and CDR2 SQIVND (reference sequence). DNA for the CDR3: TGTGCCAGTAGTATTCGGGGAGCAGGCGGGGAGCTGTTTTTT. It is translated as CASSIRGAGGELFF.

The V and J genes are TRBV5-4 and TRBJ1-4; tentatively, D is TRBD1 (5 bases). This CDR3 region has 15 residues. Between the trimmed V and J ends, which lost 0 bases and 5 bases, there was a span of 11 bases. CDR1 and CDR2 (germline): SGHNT, YYREEE (reference sequence). The CDR3 sequence is CASSLETAPNEKLFF. Here the CDR3 DNA reads TGTGCCAGCAGCTTGGAGACAGCGCCAAATGAAAAACTGTTTTTT. Drawing the rest from reference TRBV5-4 and TRBJ1-4, the complete variable domain is ETGVTQSPTHLIKTRGQQVTLRCSSQSGHNTVSWYQQALGQGPQFIFQYYREEENGRGNFPPRFSGLQFPNYSSELNVNALELDDSALYLCASSLETAPNEKLFFGSGTQLSVL.

This chain uses TRBV5-6 with TRBJ1-1, with D possibly being TRBD1 (6 bases). Germline V gene sequence: CDR1 SGHDT, CDR2 YYEEEE. V was pared by 4 bases and J by 0 bases, with 16 bases between. CDR3 length: 16 residues. In DNA form, the CDR3 reads TGTGCCAGCAGCCCTGGGGGGGCTGCTTTGAACACTGAAGCTTTCTTT. Amino acid sequence: CASSPGGAALNTEAFF.

The chain is built from TRBV9 and TRBJ2-2, with TRBD2 identical over 13 bases. CDR1 is SGDLS, CDR2 YYNGEE, per germline. CDR3 size: 16 residues. Trimming cost V 4 bases and J 5 bases; bases outside gene matches: 5. CDR3 residues: CASSYGTSGVTGELFF. The CDR3 region has the DNA TGTGCCAGCAGCTACGGGACTAGCGGGGTGACCGGGGAGCTGTTTTTT. The complete variable domain, with remaining parts taken from reference TRBV9 and TRBJ2-2, reads DSGVTQTPKHLITATGQRVTLRCSPRSGDLSVYWYQQSLDQGLQFLIQYYNGEERAKGNILERFSAQQFPDLHSELNLSSLELGDSALYFCASSYGTSGVTGELFFGEGSRLTVL.

The chain has TRBV20-1 and TRBJ2-7; unclear D gene. The CDR3 has 11 residues. The V end was cut by 2 bases, the J end by 2 bases, with 4 bases between. Germline-derived CDR1 and CDR2 are DFQATT and SNEGSKA (reference sequence). CDR3 DNA: TGCAGTGCTAGACTAGCCTACGAGCAGTACTTC. It is translated as CSARLAYEQYF.

This clone was counted once. V and J are TRBV29-1 and TRBJ1-1, with D unresolved. The CDR3 length is 12 residues. V was trimmed by 4 bases and J by 3 bases, leaving 9 bases between them. The germline gives CDR1 SQVTM, CDR2 ANQGSEA. The CDR3 nucleotides are TGCAGCGTTGGCGGGATCCACACTGAAGCTTTCTTT. It is translated as CSVGGIHTEAFF.